This paragraph reports one TCR beta chain. Antigen: not known. Naive CD8 isolation took CD45RO-negative cells positively selected for CCR7 and excluded terminally differentiated effector memory CD45RA+ cells. The CDR3 is 13 residues long. Germline V gives CDR1 MDHEN, CDR2 SYDVKM. V dropped 2 bases and J dropped 7 bases, with 11 bases sitting between them. This sample is part of a study of shared clonotypes between healthy human individuals. Once extracted for a subset, genomic DNA was divided evenly among several immunoSEQ plates. Produced via immunoSEQ multiplex PCR; TCRdb's table is partial and in-frame only. The sample gives around 2,000,000 clones, just over 90% of which show up once; 1.5% to 2% is in the top ten. Broader study findings: Clonotype sharing among donors, it was expected, would be affected by sequencing depth. Rarefaction exposed incomplete sorted-subset sequencing despite large depth.

The chain carries TRBV28 and TRBJ1-2; possibly TRBD1 for D (6 bases). This TCR was sampled from a young man in good health. Some clones in this sample may be carry-over from other donors' samples. The sequenced material came from naive CD8+ T cells from PBMCs. DNA of the CDR3: TGTGCCAGCAGTTTAAACAGGGCTGGTGGCTACACCTTC. Protein sequence: CASSLNRAGGYTF.